Listed below are T cell receptor beta chains from one sample, sequenced in a study of blood T cell repertoires in COVID-19. The protocol was immunoSEQ multiplex PCR, while the TCRdb copy is restricted to in-frame clones and leaves out a portion. The sample consists of 95,000 to 150,000 clones, around 86% of them appearing once. The specimen sequenced was peripheral blood. All receptors come from a man in his forties with acute or convalescent COVID-19. Each CDR3 is given with its conserved first and last residue. Fields, in order: V gene, clone size, D gene, J gene, CDR3 DNA, CDR3 protein. A D gene is named only where the DNA matches it firmly. Clone size is stated in some rows and not others, as once, few, many or a class when expanded.

>TRBV5-5|once|TRBD1|TRBJ1-1
TGTGCCAGCAGTAGGACAGGGATGAACACTGAAGCTTTCTTT
CASSRTGMNTEAFF
>TRBV20-1|.|TRBD1|TRBJ1-1
TGCAGTGCTAGTACCGAGGACAGGCAAGCTTTCTTT
CSASTEDRQAFF
>TRBV30|.|.|TRBJ1-3
TGTGCCTGGAGCCGGGACTCAGGTAGTGGAAACACCATATATTTT
CAWSRDSGSGNTIYF
>TRBV7-2|.|.|TRBJ2-3
TGTGCCAGCAGCCCAGACGGCGGTCTTAGCACAGATACGCAGTATTTT
CASSPDGGLSTDTQYF
>TRBV21-1|.|.|TRBJ2-1
TGTGCCAGCAGCAAAGGAGGCGAGGGCGAGGACTCTAATGAGCAGTTCTTC
CASSKGGEGEDSNEQFF
>TRBV7-3|few|TRBD1|TRBJ1-2
TGTGCCAGCAGCACAGACCAGGGGGATAAGACCTTC
CASSTDQGDKTF
>TRBV30|.|TRBD1|TRBJ2-1
TGTGCCTGGAGCTGGGACAGCTCCTACAATGAGCAGTTCTTC
CAWSWDSSYNEQFF
>TRBV6-5|.|.|TRBJ1-4
TGTGGGGGGGGGCTTGAAAAACTGTTTTTT
CGGGLEKLFF
>TRBV4-1|.|.|TRBJ1-6
TGCGCCAGCAGCCAAGATCATGACAGTTCATCACCCCTCCACTTT
CASSQDHDSSSPLHF
>TRBV7-2|.|.|TRBJ2-7
TGTGCCAGCGTACTAGCGACAGGAGTCTCCTACGAGCAGTACTTC
CASVLATGVSYEQYF
>TRBV3-1/TRBV3-2|.|TRBD2|TRBJ2-2
TGTGCCAGCAGCTTGGCACTAGCGGATACCGGGGAGCTGTTTTTT
CASSLALADTGELFF
>TRBV27|.|.|TRBJ2-7
TGTGCCAGCAGTCCGCTGGGGGGATACGAGCAGTACTTC
CASSPLGGYEQYF
>TRBV27|.|.|TRBJ1-5
TGTGCCAGCAGTTTAATCAGGGGCAATCAGCCCCAGCATTTT
CASSLIRGNQPQHF
>TRBV15|few|.|TRBJ1-2
TGTGCCACCAGCAGAGAAAGGACAGTGACTAACTATGGCTACACCTTC
CATSRERTVTNYGYTF
>TRBV12-5|.|.|TRBJ1-3
TGTGCTAGTGGTTTGAAGACAGGCAATTCTGGAAACACCATATATTTT
CASGLKTGNSGNTIYF
>TRBV29-1|.|TRBD1|TRBJ1-5
TGCAGCGTGTCAGGGGGTAGCAATCAGCCCCAGCATTTT
CSVSGGSNQPQHF
>TRBV6-2/TRBV6-3|.|TRBD1|TRBJ2-1
TGTGCCAGCAGTTTGGACAGGGCGGTGGTTGGCAATGAGCAGTTCTTC
CASSLDRAVVGNEQFF
>TRBV30|.|.|TRBJ2-7
TGTGCCTGGAGTGTACGGCGACAGCTGGACGAGCAGTACTTC
CAWSVRRQLDEQYF
>TRBV30|.|.|TRBJ2-1
TGTGCCTGGACAGGGTACAATGAGCAGTTCTTC
CAWTGYNEQFF
>TRBV7-9|.|.|TRBJ2-7
TGTGCCAGCAGCCGAACCGGGACATTAAGTTACGAGCAGTACTTC
CASSRTGTLSYEQYF
>TRBV6-6|.|.|TRBJ1-3
TGTGCCAGCAGTTACGCGATGAGCTCTGGAAACACCATATATTTT
CASSYAMSSGNTIYF
>TRBV6-4|.|.|TRBJ1-1
TGTGCCAGCAGTGACTCCCGCCGCGGGGGGCAAGCTTTCTTT
CASSDSRRGGQAFF
>TRBV6-5|medium-sized|TRBD1|TRBJ1-2
TGTGCCAGCAGAGCCGGGACAGTCTATGGCTACACCTTC
CASRAGTVYGYTF
>TRBV19|.|.|TRBJ2-1
TGTGCCAGTAGTATAGATCTGCGGAATTCCGTCTACAATGAGCAGTTCTTC
CASSIDLRNSVYNEQFF
>TRBV25-1|.|TRBD1|TRBJ1-2
TGTGCCAGCAGTGACCCCGGACAGGTATGGGGCTACACCTTC
CASSDPGQVWGYTF
>TRBV6-5|once|.|TRBJ1-6
TGTGCCAGCACCAGGACTCCATATAATTCACCCCTCCACTTT
CASTRTPYNSPLHF
>TRBV9|.|.|TRBJ2-1
TGTGCCAGCGGGTCAGGGACCTACAATGAGCAGTTCTTC
CASGSGTYNEQFF
>TRBV19|.|.|TRBJ2-7
TGTGCCAGTAGTCAGGCCCAGGGATGGACCTACGAGCAGTACTTC
CASSQAQGWTYEQYF
>TRBV9|once|TRBD2|TRBJ2-7
TGTGCCAGCAGCGTCGATAGCGGGAGGACCGGGGAGCAGTACTTC
CASSVDSGRTGEQYF
>TRBV5-1|.|TRBD1|TRBJ2-5
TGCGCCAGCAGCTTTCAACAGGACAGGGAGGAGACCCAGTACTTC
CASSFQQDREETQYF
>TRBV5-4|.|.|TRBJ2-1
TGTGCCAGCAGCTGGGACTACGGGGGCGGCAATGAGCAGTTCTTC
CASSWDYGGGNEQFF
>TRBV5-1|.|.|TRBJ2-1
TGCGCCAGCAGCCGTAACAGGGGGAGGGGGAACAATGAGCAGTTCTTC
CASSRNRGRGNNEQFF